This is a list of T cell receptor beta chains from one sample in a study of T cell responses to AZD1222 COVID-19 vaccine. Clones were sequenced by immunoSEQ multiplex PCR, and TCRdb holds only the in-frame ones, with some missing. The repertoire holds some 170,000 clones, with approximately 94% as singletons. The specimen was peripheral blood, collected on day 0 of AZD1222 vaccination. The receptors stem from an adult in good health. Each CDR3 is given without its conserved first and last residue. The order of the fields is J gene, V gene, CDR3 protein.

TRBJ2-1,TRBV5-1,ASSLAGGTNEQF
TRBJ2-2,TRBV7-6,ASSLVPGRAGLNTGELF
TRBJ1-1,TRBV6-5,ASSIGQGIPYEAF
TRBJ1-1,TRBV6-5,ATYFTTEAF
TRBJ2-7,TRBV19,ASTDSGRSEQY
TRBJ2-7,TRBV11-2,ASSTGGGTGVPREQY
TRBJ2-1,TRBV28,ASGDNEQF
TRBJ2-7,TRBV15,ATSTRPAGGYEQY
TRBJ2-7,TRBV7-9,ASSSTGASSYEQY
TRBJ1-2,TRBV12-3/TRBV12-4,ASSNGQGYGYT
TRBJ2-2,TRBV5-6,ASSVDRVNTGELF
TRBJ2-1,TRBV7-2,ASSNYNEQF
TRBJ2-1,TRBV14,ASSQRGRIEQF
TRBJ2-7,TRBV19,ASSPGGPYEQY
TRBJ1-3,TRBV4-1,ASSQERQGATNIGGNTIY
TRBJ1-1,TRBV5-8,ASSLVERGTEAF
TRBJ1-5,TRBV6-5,ASSFRVDQPQH
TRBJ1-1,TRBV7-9,ASSLGTVMNTEAF
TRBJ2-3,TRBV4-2,ASSRNPGTDTQY
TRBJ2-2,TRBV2,ATTGLGFTGELF
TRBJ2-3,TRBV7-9,ASSLRSRRFGGADTQY
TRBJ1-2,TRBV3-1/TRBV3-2,ASSQGGGQLSYGYT
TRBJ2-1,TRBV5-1,ASSFRLGNEQF
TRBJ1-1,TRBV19,ASSMSTNTEAF